Listed below are T cell receptor beta chains from one sample, sequenced in a study of blood T cells in healthy people across ages. Using its own MiXCR run on the 5' RACE reads, TCRdb lists one record per CDR3 protein. The table includes more than 1.4 million distinct CDR3 sequences, 40% to 50% detected once. Sequencing input: blood. All receptors come from a woman aged 18-30 years in good health. The CDR3 runs from the conserved cysteine through the conserved F or W. D genes are given only for firm matches. The size entry is marked missing in some rows and otherwise reads once, few, many or a size class.

TRBJ1-5,NA,TRBV2,NA,CASKERSPVTSNQPQHF,TGTGCCAGCAAGGAACGCAGCCCGGTTACCAGCAATCAGCCCCAGCATTTT
TRBJ2-7,many,TRBV12-3/TRBV12-4,TRBD1,CASSLGTGAYEQYF,TGTGCCAGCAGTTTGGGGACAGGGGCCTACGAGCAGTACTTC
TRBJ2-5,NA,TRBV29-1,NA,CSVRQLEETQYF,TGCAGCGTCCGACAGCTCGAAGAGACCCAGTACTTC
TRBJ2-1,once,TRBV30,NA,CAWGLSSYNEQFF,TGTGCCTGGGGGCTTAGCTCCTACAATGAGCAGTTCTTC
TRBJ2-7,once,TRBV21-1,NA,CASSKVRLAGVREQYF,TGTGCCAGCAGCAAAGTACGTCTAGCGGGAGTACGCGAGCAGTACTTC
TRBJ2-3,few,TRBV9,NA,CASSVVGPNTQYF,TGTGCCAGCAGCGTAGTTGGGCCAAATACGCAGTATTTT
TRBJ2-7,NA,TRBV4-1,NA,CASTLAGTGSFHEQYF,TGCGCCAGCACCCTCGCCGGAACAGGGAGTTTCCACGAGCAGTACTTC
TRBJ2-2,NA,TRBV2,NA,CASTLEGHMNTGELFF,TGTGCCAGCACCCTAGAGGGACACATGAACACCGGGGAGCTGTTTTTT
TRBJ2-1,few,TRBV12-3/TRBV12-4,TRBD2,CASRELSGRGNEQFF,TGTGCCAGCAGGGAACTAAGCGGGAGGGGCAATGAGCAGTTCTTC
TRBJ2-3,NA,TRBV4-2,TRBD2,CASSQDWSSGGADTQYF,TGTGCCAGCAGCCAAGATTGGAGTAGCGGGGGGGCAGATACGCAGTATTTT
TRBJ2-1,NA,TRBV7-9,NA,CASSHSLVNEQFF,TGTGCCAGCAGCCATTCTTTGGTGAATGAGCAGTTCTTC
TRBJ2-5,NA,TRBV2,TRBD2,CASGIAGQETQYF,TGTGCCAGCGGGATAGCGGGACAAGAGACCCAGTACTTC
TRBJ2-7,NA,TRBV12-3/TRBV12-4,NA,CASSFHGDTYEQYF,TGTGCCAGCAGTTTTCACGGGGACACCTACGAGCAGTACTTC
TRBJ2-1,NA,TRBV24-1,TRBD2,CATSDISGGAGTYNEQFF,TGTGCCACCAGTGACATTAGCGGGGGGGCCGGTACCTACAATGAGCAGTTCTTC
TRBJ2-7,NA,TRBV29-1,NA,CSVEPEGYEQYF,TGCAGCGTTGAACCGGAGGGCTACGAGCAGTACTTC
TRBJ2-1,NA,TRBV11-2,NA,CASSSPDRYNEQFF,TGTGCCAGCAGCTCCCCGGACAGATACAATGAGCAGTTCTTC
TRBJ2-5,NA,TRBV3-1,TRBD1,CASSQVGQGYDEQYF,TGTGCCAGCAGCCAAGTGGGACAGGGCTATGATGAGCAGTACTTC
TRBJ2-5,few,TRBV10-3,NA,CAISELEGRETQYF,TGTGCCATCAGTGAGTTGGAGGGGAGAGAGACCCAGTACTTC
TRBJ2-3,NA,TRBV6-5,TRBD2,CASTPAGGPDTQYF,TGTGCCAGCACCCCAGCGGGGGGGCCAGATACGCAGTATTTT
TRBJ1-2,NA,TRBV9,TRBD1,CASSPVPGQGDYGYTF,TGTGCCAGCAGCCCCGTACCGGGACAGGGGGACTATGGCTACACCTTC
TRBJ1-4,NA,TRBV7-2,NA,CASSLGAATNEKLFF,TGTGCCAGCAGCTTAGGCGCAGCAACTAATGAAAAACTGTTTTTT
TRBJ2-7,many,TRBV7-9,TRBD2,CASSNEIRREGPYNEQYF,TGTGCCAGCAGCAACGAGATACGGCGGGAGGGACCTTACAATGAGCAGTACTTC
TRBJ2-7,NA,TRBV20-1,TRBD2,CSAGVTSGTSGIHEQYF,TGCAGTGCTGGAGTCACGTCCGGGACTAGCGGGATCCACGAGCAGTACTTC
TRBJ1-2,NA,TRBV28,NA,CASSLYGGPNYGYTF,TGTGCCAGCAGTTTATACGGGGGCCCTAACTATGGCTACACCTTC
TRBJ2-3,few,TRBV6-2/TRBV6-3,NA,CASSYRAKSTDTQYF,TGTGCCAGCAGTTACAGGGCTAAGTCCACAGATACGCAGTATTTT
TRBJ2-1,few,TRBV10-1,NA,CARYHRDSLFF,TGCGCCAGGTACCACCGGGACTCACTGTTCTTC
TRBJ2-1,NA,TRBV27,TRBD1,CASSLTNRGRRNEQFF,TGTGCCAGCAGTTTAACCAACAGGGGGCGCAGGAATGAGCAGTTCTTC
TRBJ2-3,NA,TRBV3-1,NA,CASSQELASKLGADTQYF,TGTGCCAGCAGCCAAGAGCTAGCAAGCAAACTCGGGGCGGATACGCAGTATTTT
TRBJ2-7,NA,TRBV4-1,TRBD2,CASSPGTSGLHYEQYF,TGCGCCAGCAGCCCCGGGACTAGCGGGCTTCACTACGAGCAGTACTTC
TRBJ2-6,few,TRBV6-2/TRBV6-3,NA,CASSYPGDPGANVLTF,TGTGCCAGCAGTTACCCCGGGGATCCTGGGGCCAACGTCCTGACTTTC
TRBJ2-3,few,TRBV2,TRBD2,CASSRGTGRARVTDTQYF,TGTGCCAGCAGCCGCGGGACCGGGAGGGCTAGAGTAACAGATACGCAGTATTTT
TRBJ1-1,NA,TRBV28,NA,CASSNQGGRAEAFF,TGTGCCAGCAGCAACCAAGGAGGTCGCGCTGAAGCTTTCTTT
TRBJ1-4,few,TRBV5-1,NA,CASSLTGGLNEKLFF,TGCGCCAGCAGCTTGACGGGGGGGCTCAATGAAAAACTGTTTTTT
TRBJ2-3,few,TRBV20-1,NA,CSVRQRRDTQYF,TGCAGTGTAAGGCAGAGGAGGGATACGCAGTATTTT
TRBJ2-1,few,TRBV24-1,TRBD2,CATSDYTSGRRNEQFF,TGTGCCACCAGTGATTACACTAGCGGGAGAAGGAATGAGCAGTTCTTC
TRBJ2-7,many,TRBV11-2,TRBD2,CASSPSGGRSYEQYF,TGTGCCAGCAGCCCTTCGGGGGGGAGATCCTACGAGCAGTACTTC
TRBJ1-1,NA,TRBV28,TRBD1,CASSVGPGTDEAFF,TGTGCCAGCAGTGTAGGCCCCGGGACAGATGAAGCTTTCTTT
TRBJ1-2,few,TRBV6-5,NA,CASSARDLANYGYTF,TGTGCCAGCAGTGCCCGGGACTTAGCTAACTATGGCTACACCTTC
TRBJ2-7,NA,TRBV20-1,TRBD2,CSATGRLGTSAYNEQYF,TGCAGTGCTACTGGACGGCTTGGGACTAGCGCCTACAATGAGCAGTACTTC
TRBJ1-4,few,TRBV29-1,TRBD1,CSVEGGQGAHEKLFF,TGCAGCGTTGAAGGAGGACAGGGAGCTCACGAAAAACTGTTTTTT
TRBJ1-1,NA,TRBV20-1,NA,CSAGGPESAEAFF,TGCAGTGCTGGGGGTCCCGAGAGCGCTGAAGCTTTCTTT
TRBJ2-3,few,TRBV10-3,NA,CATHKQGTDTQYF,TGTGCCACCCACAAACAGGGAACAGATACGCAGTATTTT
TRBJ1-1,few,TRBV20-1,NA,CSARDGPGTLSTEAFF,TGCAGTGCTAGAGATGGACCAGGGACGTTGAGCACTGAAGCTTTCTTT
TRBJ2-2,NA,TRBV7-2,NA,CASSATAGAANTGELFF,TGTGCCAGCAGCGCGACCGCGGGGGCCGCGAACACCGGGGAGCTGTTTTTT
TRBJ2-5,few,TRBV13,NA,CASSLSRGYEVEQYF,TGTGCCAGCAGCTTAAGTAGGGGGTACGAGGTTGAGCAGTACTTC
TRBJ2-5,NA,TRBV7-9,TRBD2,CASSFSGTSGSLGETQYF,TGTGCCAGCAGCTTCTCCGGGACTAGCGGGAGTTTGGGAGAGACCCAGTACTTC
TRBJ1-4,once,TRBV5-1,NA,CASSLATGRAEKLFF,TGCGCCAGCAGCTTGGCAACAGGGAGAGCAGAAAAACTGTTTTTT
TRBJ2-1,NA,TRBV5-1,NA,CASSSTGSYEQFF,TGCGCCAGCAGCTCGACAGGTAGCTACGAGCAGTTCTTC
TRBJ2-1,few,TRBV20-1,NA,CSAEGFGAGVNNEQFF,TGCAGTGCTGAGGGGTTTGGAGCGGGTGTCAACAATGAGCAGTTCTTC
TRBJ2-1,NA,TRBV6-6,TRBD2,CASSYNLAGGGNEQFF,TGTGCCAGCAGTTACAATCTAGCGGGAGGGGGTAATGAGCAGTTCTTC